What follows is one TCR beta chain and its context. Its antigen is unidentified. The data were obtained in a study of T cell responses to AZD1222 COVID-19 vaccine. Overall study: Pooling was applied to second doses at about 4 or about 12 weeks.

Findings of the study overall: In all cases, repertoires were sampled only after the peak T cell response. Nearly half of spike-specific TCRs reportedly go after variant regions that carry no mutations.

This CDR3 comprises 17 residues. J gave up 1 base and V 1 base, and 9 bases lay outside the gene matches. CDR1 LGHNA and CDR2 YSLEER come from the germline V gene. Profiling relied on immunoSEQ multiplex PCR, and the TCRdb table lists in-frame clones only, not all of them. The table shows around 66,000 clones, with roughly 87% occurring only once. The sequence was obtained from an adult in good health. This rearrangement joins TRBV4-3 to TRBJ1-2, with 7 bases that match TRBD1. Sequenced here: peripheral blood, sampled on day 0 of AZD1222 vaccination. The CDR3 spells CASSQALRGGINYGYTF. In DNA form, the CDR3 reads TGCGCCAGCAGCCAAGCCCTCAGGGGGGGAATTAACTATGGCTACACCTTC.